This TCR beta chain was documented in a study of tumor and adjacent non-tumor tissue in lung cancer. Between the trimmed V and J ends, which lost 4 bases and 3 bases, there was a span of 16 bases. CDR3 length equals 15 residues. CDR1 is MGHRA and CDR2 is YSYEKL in the germline V gene. A modified ARM-PCR protocol with three rounds of nested PCR amplified TCRbeta. TCRdb re-derived calls from the multiplex PCR reads in MiXCR, one entry per CDR3 protein. The repertoire holds approximately 100,000 distinct CDR3 sequences, about 62% seen once, with roughly 19% in the top ten. General study results and limits: Top 100 clones took a larger repertoire share in normal lung. Compared with tumor, normal lung showed significantly lower TCR diversity.

No cell sorting was done before RNA was extracted from the tissue. The normal lung tissue was taken more than 3 cm from the tumor edge. Donors were chemotherapy-naive, newly diagnosed lung cancer surgical patients in China, August–late 2014. This clonotype has only a few counts. As yet, its antigen is unknown. This sequence may be a read error, since a much larger clone differs from it by one base. The J gene is TRBJ2-7, the V gene TRBV4-1; the D call may be TRBD1 or TRBD2 (5 bases each). The origin of this receptor is a young man with non-small cell lung cancer. Sequences were obtained from distant non-tumor lung tissue. The CDR3 nucleotides are TGCGCCAGCAGCCCCGGGGCTAGCCTCGGCTACGAGCAGTACTTC. Amino acid sequence: CASSPGASLGYEQYF.